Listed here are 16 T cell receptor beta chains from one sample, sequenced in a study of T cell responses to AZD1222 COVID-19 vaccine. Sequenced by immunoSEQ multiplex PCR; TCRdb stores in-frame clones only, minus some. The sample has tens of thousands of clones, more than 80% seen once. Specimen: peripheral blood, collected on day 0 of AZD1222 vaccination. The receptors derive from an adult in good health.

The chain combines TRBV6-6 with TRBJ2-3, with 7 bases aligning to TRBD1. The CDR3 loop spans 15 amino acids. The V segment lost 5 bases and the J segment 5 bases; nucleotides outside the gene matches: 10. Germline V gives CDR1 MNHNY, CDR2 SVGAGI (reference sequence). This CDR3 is CASSQTTGSQDTQYF. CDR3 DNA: TGTGCCAGCAGTCAGACGACAGGGTCACAAGATACGCAGTATTTT.

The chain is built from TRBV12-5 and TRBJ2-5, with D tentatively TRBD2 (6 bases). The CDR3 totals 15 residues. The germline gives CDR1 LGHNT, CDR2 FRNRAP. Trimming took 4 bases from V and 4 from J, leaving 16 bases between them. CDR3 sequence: CASGSGAPGRETQYF. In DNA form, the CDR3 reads TGTGCTAGTGGTTCCGGGGCCCCCGGGAGAGAGACCCAGTACTTC.

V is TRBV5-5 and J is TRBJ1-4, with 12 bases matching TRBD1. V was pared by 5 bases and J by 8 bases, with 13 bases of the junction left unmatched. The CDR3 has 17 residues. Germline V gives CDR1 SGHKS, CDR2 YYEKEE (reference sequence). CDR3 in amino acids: CASSTPGQGARREKLFF. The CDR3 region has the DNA TGTGCCAGCAGTACACCGGGACAGGGGGCGCGACGGGAAAAACTGTTTTTT.

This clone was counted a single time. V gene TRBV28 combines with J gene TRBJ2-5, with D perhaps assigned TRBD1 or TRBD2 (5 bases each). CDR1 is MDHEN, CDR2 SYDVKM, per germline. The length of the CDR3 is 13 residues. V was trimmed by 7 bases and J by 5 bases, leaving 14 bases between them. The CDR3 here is CASTEGNRETQYF. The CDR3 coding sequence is TGTGCCAGCACCGAGGGGAACCGGGAGACCCAGTACTTC.

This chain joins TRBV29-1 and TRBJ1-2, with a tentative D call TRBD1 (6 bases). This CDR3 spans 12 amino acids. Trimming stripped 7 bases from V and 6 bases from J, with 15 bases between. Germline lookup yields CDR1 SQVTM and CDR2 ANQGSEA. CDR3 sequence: CSETRGGDGYTF. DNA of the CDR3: TGCAGCGAGACCAGGGGAGGGGATGGCTACACCTTC. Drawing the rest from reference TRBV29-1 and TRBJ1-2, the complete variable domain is SAVISQKPSRDICQRGTSLTIQCQVDSQVTMMFWYRQQPGQSLTLIATANQGSEATYESGFVIDKFPISRPNLTFSTLTVSNMSPEDSSIYLCSETRGGDGYTFGSGTRLTVV.

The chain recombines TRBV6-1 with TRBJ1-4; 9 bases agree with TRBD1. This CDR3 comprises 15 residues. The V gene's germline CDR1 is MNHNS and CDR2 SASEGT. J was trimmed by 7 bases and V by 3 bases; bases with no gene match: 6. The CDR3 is CASSEGGQGPEKLFF. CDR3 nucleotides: TGTGCCAGCAGTGAGGGGGGACAGGGCCCTGAAAAACTGTTTTTT.

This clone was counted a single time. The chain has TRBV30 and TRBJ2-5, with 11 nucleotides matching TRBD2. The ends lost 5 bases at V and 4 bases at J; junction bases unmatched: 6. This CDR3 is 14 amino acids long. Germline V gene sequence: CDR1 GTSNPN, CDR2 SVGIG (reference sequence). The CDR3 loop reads CAWAGTSGGETQYF. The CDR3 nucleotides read TGTGCCTGGGCCGGGACTAGCGGAGGAGAGACCCAGTACTTC.

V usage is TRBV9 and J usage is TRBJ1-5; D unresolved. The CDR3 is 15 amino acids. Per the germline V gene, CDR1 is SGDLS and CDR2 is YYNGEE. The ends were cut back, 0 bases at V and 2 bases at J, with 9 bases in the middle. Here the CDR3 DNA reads TGTGCCAGCAGCGTAGGTGGTTGGGGCAATCAGCCCCAGCATTTT. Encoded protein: CASSVGGWGNQPQHF.

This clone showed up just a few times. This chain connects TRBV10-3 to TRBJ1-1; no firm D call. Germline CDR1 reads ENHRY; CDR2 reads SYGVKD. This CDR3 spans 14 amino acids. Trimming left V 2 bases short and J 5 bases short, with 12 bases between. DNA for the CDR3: TGTGCCATCAGTGAGAGTGGGCAATCGACTGAAGCTTTCTTT. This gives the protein CAISESGQSTEAFF.

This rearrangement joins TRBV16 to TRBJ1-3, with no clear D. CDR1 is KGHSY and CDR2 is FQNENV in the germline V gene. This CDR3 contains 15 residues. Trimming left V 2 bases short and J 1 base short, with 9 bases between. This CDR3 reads CASSQHGASGNTIYF. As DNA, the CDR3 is TGTGCCAGCAGCCAACACGGAGCTTCTGGAAACACCATATATTTT.

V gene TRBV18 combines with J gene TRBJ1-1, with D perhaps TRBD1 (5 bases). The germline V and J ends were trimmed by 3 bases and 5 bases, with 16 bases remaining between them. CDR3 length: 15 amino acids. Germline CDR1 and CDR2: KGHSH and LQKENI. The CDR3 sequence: CASSPGTGTPTEAFF. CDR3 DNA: TGTGCCAGCTCACCGGGGACCGGGACCCCAACTGAAGCTTTCTTT.

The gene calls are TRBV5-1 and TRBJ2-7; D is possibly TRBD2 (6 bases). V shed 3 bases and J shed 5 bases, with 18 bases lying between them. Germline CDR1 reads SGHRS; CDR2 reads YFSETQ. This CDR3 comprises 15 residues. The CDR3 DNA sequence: TGCGCCAGCAGCTCGCTCGGCCGGGGAGGCGACGAGCAGTACTTC. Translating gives CASSSLGRGGDEQYF.

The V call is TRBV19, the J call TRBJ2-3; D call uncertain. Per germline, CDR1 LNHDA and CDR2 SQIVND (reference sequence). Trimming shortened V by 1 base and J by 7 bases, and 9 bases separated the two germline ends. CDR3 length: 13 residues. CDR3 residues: CASSIVLGNTQYF. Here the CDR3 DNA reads TGTGCCAGTAGTATAGTTTTGGGAAATACGCAGTATTTT.

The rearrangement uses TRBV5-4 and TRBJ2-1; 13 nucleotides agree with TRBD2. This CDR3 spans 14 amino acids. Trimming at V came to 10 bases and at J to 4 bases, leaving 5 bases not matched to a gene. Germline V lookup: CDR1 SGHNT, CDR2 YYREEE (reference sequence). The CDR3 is CAVQLAGGYNEQFF. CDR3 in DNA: TGTGCCGTCCAACTAGCGGGAGGGTACAATGAGCAGTTCTTC. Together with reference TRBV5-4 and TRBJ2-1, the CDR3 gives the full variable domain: ETGVTQSPTHLIKTRGQQVTLRCSSQSGHNTVSWYQQALGQGPQFIFQYYREEENGRGNFPPRFSGLQFPNYSSELNVNALELDDSALYLCAVQLAGGYNEQFFGPGTRLTVL.

CDR3 DNA sequence: TGCGCCAGCAGTCAACCTGAAGCGGGAGAGACCTACGAGCAGTACTTC. Translated, it gives CASSQPEAGETYEQYF. The V gene is TRBV23-1, the J gene TRBJ2-7; 8 bases match TRBD2. TRBV23-1 belongs to the ORF category, with a function that is uncertain. The CDR3 length is 16 residues. The ends lost 2 bases at V and 2 bases at J; junction bases unmatched: 8.

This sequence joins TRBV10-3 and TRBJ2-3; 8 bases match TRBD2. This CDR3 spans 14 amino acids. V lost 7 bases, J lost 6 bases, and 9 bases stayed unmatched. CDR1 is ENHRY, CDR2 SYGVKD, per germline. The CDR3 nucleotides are TGTGCCATCACCGGAGCGGGAGTAGCGGATACGCAGTATTTT. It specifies CAITGAGVADTQYF.